This T cell receptor (beta chain) was profiled in a study of CD8+CD57+ T cells in acquired aplastic anemia. Notes on the study in general: Patients did not significantly differ from controls in CD8+ Simpson's diversity.

Both TCR beta VDJ combination and CDR3 sequence profiling were carried out. Genomic DNA was the template for this profiling. From the reads, TCRdb called clonotypes with MiXCR, one entry per CDR3 protein. The table has around 190,000 distinct CDR3 sequences, around 60% seen once. Germline CDR1 reads MNHEY; CDR2 reads SVGEGT. The V gene lost 4 bases and the J gene lost 4 bases, with 18 bases spanning the gap. This CDR3 has 16 amino acids. Worth noting for this clonotype: Antigen unknown.

The chain combines TRBV6-2 or TRBV6-3 with TRBJ2-3; D ambiguous. Sequencing used sorted CD4+, CD8+, or CD8+CD57+ T cells (not recorded which) from PBMCs. This clonotype was obtained from a human donor in good health. The CDR3 is CASSSAMGIVADTQYF. As DNA, the CDR3 is TGTGCCAGCAGTTCCGCCATGGGGATCGTTGCAGATACGCAGTATTTT.